The clone carrying this T cell receptor beta chain came up many times. What it binds is unknown. With 4 bases removed from V and 5 bases from J, the gap between germline ends came to 8 bases. This CDR3 is 13 amino acids long. The germline CDR1 and CDR2 sequences are MNHEY and SVGAGI. CDR3 regions of TCR beta were amplified from RNA transcripts. An opening RT-PCR round employed HTBI primers and preceded a second-round multiplex PCR. One entry per CDR3 protein results from TCRdb running MiXCR on the multiplex PCR reads. The repertoire holds about 620,000 distinct CDR3 sequences, with 22% as singletons. The diagnosis combined clinical symptoms, thyroxine, TRAb, thyroid ultrasound and orbital computed tomography scans. The data derive from a study of Graves' ophthalmopathy and Graves' hyperthyroidism. Study-level findings and limits: Distinction of ophthalmopathy from stable hyperthyroidism by a 13-signature model reached roughly 87% sensitivity and more than 65% specificity. For predicting ophthalmopathy progression, the model had almost 71% sensitivity and approximately 72% specificity.

The chain couples TRBV6-5 to TRBJ2-2, with D possibly called TRBD1 or TRBD2 (5 bases each). Sequencing was carried out using peripheral blood. The receptor was isolated from a woman in her late teens or twenties with stable Graves' hyperthyroidism. Some clones in this sample may be carry-over from other donors' samples. As DNA, the CDR3 is TGTGCCAGCAGTTTATGGGGGACCGGGGAGCTGTTTTTT. Its translation is CASSLWGTGELFF.